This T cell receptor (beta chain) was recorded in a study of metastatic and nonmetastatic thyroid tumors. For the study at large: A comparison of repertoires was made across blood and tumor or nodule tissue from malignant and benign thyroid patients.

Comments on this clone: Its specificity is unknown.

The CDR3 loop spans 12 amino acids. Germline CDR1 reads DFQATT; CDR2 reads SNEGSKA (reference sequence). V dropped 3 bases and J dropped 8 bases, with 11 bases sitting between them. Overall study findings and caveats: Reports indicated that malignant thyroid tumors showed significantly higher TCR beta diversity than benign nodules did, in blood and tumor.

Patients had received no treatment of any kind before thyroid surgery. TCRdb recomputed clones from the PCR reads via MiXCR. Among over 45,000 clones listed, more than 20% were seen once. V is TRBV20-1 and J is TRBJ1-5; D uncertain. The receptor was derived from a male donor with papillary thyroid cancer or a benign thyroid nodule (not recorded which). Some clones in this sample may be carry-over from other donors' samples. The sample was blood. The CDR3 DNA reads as TGCAGTGCTAGTGGATTGGGAAAGCCCCAGCATTTT. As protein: CSASGLGKPQHF.